The entry below describes one TCR beta chain. Antigen specificity is unknown. The sample comes from a study of T cell responses to AZD1222 COVID-19 vaccine. Study as a whole: Combined were second doses at about 4 or about 12 weeks.

Sequencing used immunoSEQ multiplex PCR; TCRdb keeps in-frame clones, though not all of them. This sample yields some 190,000 clones, of which 80% to 90% are seen a single time; approximately 7.7% belongs to the top ten. Study-level findings and limits: Targeting of unmutated variant regions was reportedly seen in nearly half of spike-specific TCRs. Repertoire samples came only from after the peak T cell response. Researchers report vaccine-associated CD4 TCRs spanning spike, with dominance at 160-218 and 743-854.

V lost 0 bases and J lost 6, with 12 bases in between. Germline CDR1 and CDR2: SGHRS and YFSETQ. The CDR3 sequence is 14 residues long. This TCR was sampled from an adult in good health. This specimen consisted of peripheral blood, obtained on day 0 of AZD1222 vaccination. The V and J genes are TRBV5-1 and TRBJ1-2; D not resolved. The CDR3 nucleotides are TGCGCCAGCAGCTTGGATACAGTGACTGATGGCTACACCTTC. Its translation is CASSLDTVTDGYTF.